This T cell receptor (beta chain) was profiled in a study of blood T cell repertoires in COVID-19. Study as a whole: COVID-19 samples collected from the United States, Italy and Spain covered acute and convalescent phases. PBMCs, B-cell-depleted T cells, or T cells provided the cDNA or gDNA that made up the material.

Some clones are missing from TCRdb's copy, which holds only in-frame ones; the method was immunoSEQ multiplex PCR. The sample records about 230,000 clones, approximately 80% being singletons. V was pared by 7 bases and J by 7 bases, with 7 bases of the junction left unmatched. The CDR3 has 13 amino acids. Germline lookup yields CDR1 ENHRY and CDR2 SYGVKD. The V and J genes are TRBV10-3 and TRBJ1-2, with 9 bases fitting TRBD1. Sample: peripheral blood. This sequence was found in a woman aged 40 to 49 who had recovered from COVID-19. CDR3 sequence: CAIMDRGVSGYTF. The CDR3, as DNA: TGTGCCATCATGGACAGGGGCGTAAGTGGCTACACCTTC.